Below are 3 T cell receptor beta chains sequenced from a single sample in a study of technical replicates of blood from several donors (dated 2017 in TCRdb). Libraries were prepared through the immunoSEQ multiplex PCR assay. In TCRdb, the immuneACCESS table is reduced to in-frame sequences with V and J assigned. These tables do not hold every clone; where another copy was compared, an unresolved V gene accounts for under half, and the others remain unexplained. A total of some 11,000 clones appear in this sample, around 94% of them only once. The ten largest clonotypes hold 6% to 8.5% of the sample. The specimen sequenced was PBMCs. The receptor source for this set is a human donor in good health.

As DNA, the CDR3 is TGTGCCATCAGTGAGTCGGGGACAGGGGGCAATCAGCCCCAGCATTTT. This gives the protein CAISESGTGGNQPQHF. The chain has TRBV10-3 and TRBJ1-5, with 10 bases matching TRBD1. The CDR3 has 16 residues. Germline V gene sequence: CDR1 ENHRY, CDR2 SYGVKD. V dropped 0 bases and J dropped 2; count of bases not matched to a gene: 1.

The chain links TRBV11-2 to TRBJ2-7; a weak D match, TRBD1 (6 bases). CDR3 size: 13 residues. Germline CDR1 SGHAT, CDR2 FQNNGV. The V end lost 5 bases, the J end lost 5 bases, and 13 bases lay between the germline ends. CDR3 loop: CASSAYRVHEQYF. Written as DNA, the CDR3 is TGTGCCAGCAGCGCCTACAGGGTCCACGAGCAGTACTTC.

The sample holds one count of this clone. The chain carries TRBV6-6 and TRBJ1-2, with unresolved D. V was trimmed by 10 bases and J by 2 bases, leaving 14 bases between them. There are 13 residues in the CDR3. CDR1 is MNHNY, CDR2 SVGAGI, per germline (reference sequence). The DNA of the CDR3 is TGTGCCACCCTGACAAAAACGAACTATGGCTACACCTTC. As protein: CATLTKTNYGYTF.